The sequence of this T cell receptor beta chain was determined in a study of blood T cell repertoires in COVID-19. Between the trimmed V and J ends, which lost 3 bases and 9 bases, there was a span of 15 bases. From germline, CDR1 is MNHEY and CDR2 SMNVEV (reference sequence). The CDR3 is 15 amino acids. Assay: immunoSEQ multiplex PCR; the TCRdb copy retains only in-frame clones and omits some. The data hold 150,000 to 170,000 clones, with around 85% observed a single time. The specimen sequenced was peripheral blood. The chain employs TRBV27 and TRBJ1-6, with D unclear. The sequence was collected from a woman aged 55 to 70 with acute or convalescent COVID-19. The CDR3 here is CASSFTTNRGSPLHF. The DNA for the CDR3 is TGTGCCAGCAGTTTTACGACCAACCGAGGTTCACCCCTCCACTTT.